These 8 T cell receptor beta chains originate from one sample sequenced in a study of cytomegalovirus exposure and HLA in healthy donors. The study ran its PCR with 60 Vbeta and 13 Jbeta primers. Sequenced by immunoSEQ multiplex PCR; TCRdb stores in-frame clones only, minus some. The sample data list tens of thousands of clones. The specimen sequenced was PBMCs. The receptors originated from a man aged 25 to 40 in good health and CMV-seronegative.

With respect to this clone: Compared with germline, one end of the junction differs, possibly owing to a read error. Other DNA sequences in the sample encode the same CDR3. This chain uses TRBV4-3 with TRBJ1-6; maybe TRBD1 (5 bases). In germline, CDR1 is LGHNA, CDR2 YSLEER. The CDR3 spans 14 residues. CDR3 DNA: TGCGCCAGCAGCCAAGAGAAATCAGGGTTACCCCTACACTTT. This translates into CASSQEKSGLPLHF.

The J gene is TRBJ2-5, the V gene TRBV9, with 9 positions matching TRBD1. The CDR3 sequence is 16 residues long. Germline V CDR1 and CDR2: SGDLS, YYNGEE. V lost 3 bases, J lost 4 bases, and 10 bases stayed unmatched. The CDR3 spells CASSGTGENGGETQYF. The CDR3 DNA reads as TGTGCCAGCAGCGGGACAGGGGAAAATGGCGGAGAGACCCAGTACTTC.

V is TRBV9 and J is TRBJ2-7, with D maybe TRBD2 (6 bases). The CDR3 sequence is 15 residues long. V was trimmed by 0 bases and J by 2 bases, leaving 12 bases between them. The germline gives CDR1 SGDLS, CDR2 YYNGEE. For the CDR3, the DNA is TGTGCCAGCAGCGTAGGGGCCGGGAGCGCCTACGAGCAGTACTTC. It specifies CASSVGAGSAYEQYF.

CDR3 amino acids: CASSTQAGGEETQYF. DNA for the CDR3: TGCGCCAGCAGCACCCAAGCGGGGGGGGAAGAGACCCAGTACTTC. The genes are TRBV4-1 and TRBJ2-5; 10 positions match TRBD2. J gave up 3 bases and V 5 bases, and 6 bases lay outside the gene matches. The CDR3 loop spans 15 amino acids. Germline V gene lookup returns CDR1 MGHRA and CDR2 YSYEKL.

The genes are TRBV7-2 and TRBJ1-2, with D uncertain. This CDR3 comprises 12 residues. V gave up 5 bases and J gave up 0 bases, with 4 bases separating them. Germline V lookup: CDR1 SGHTA, CDR2 FQGNSA. This chain's CDR3 is CASSHTNYGYTF. CDR3 nucleotides: TGTGCCAGCAGCCACACTAACTATGGCTACACCTTC.

The genes are TRBV5-5 and TRBJ1-2; TRBD1 aligns across 9 bases. CDR1 and CDR2 from the germline V gene are SGHKS and YYEKEE (reference sequence). The J segment lost 8 bases and the V segment lost 4 bases, leaving 12 bases of the junction unmatched. The CDR3 has 15 amino acids. The DNA for the CDR3 is TGTGCCAGCAGCCCTCCGGGACAGGGAGTTTCGGGCTACACCTTC. The encoded protein is CASSPPGQGVSGYTF.

As DNA, the CDR3 is TGCAGCGGGGGGCTTTCCTACGAGCAGTACTTC. Translation gives CSGGLSYEQYF. The rearrangement links TRBV29-1 to TRBJ2-7; a possible D gene is TRBD1 (6 bases). Trimming left V 7 bases short and J 1 base short, with 8 bases between. The CDR3 totals 11 residues. Germline V lookup: CDR1 SQVTM, CDR2 ANQGSEA.

This chain connects TRBV19 to TRBJ1-1, with 9 positions matching TRBD1. J lost 4 bases, V lost 3 bases, and 9 bases had no gene match. CDR3 length equals 16 residues. CDR1 and CDR2 (germline): LNHDA, SQIVND (reference sequence). This chain's CDR3 is CASSIPQGATGTEAFF. The CDR3 nucleotides read TGTGCCAGTAGTATCCCACAGGGGGCGACGGGCACTGAAGCTTTCTTT. Full variable domain (missing parts from reference TRBV19 and TRBJ1-1): DGGITQSPKYLFRKEGQNVTLSCEQNLNHDAMYWYRQDPGQGLRLIYYSQIVNDFQKGDIAEGYSVSREKKESFPLTVTSAQKNPTAFYLCASSIPQGATGTEAFFGQGTRLTVV.